The 4 T cell receptor beta chains presented below share a single source sample, sequenced in a study of T cell responses to AZD1222 COVID-19 vaccine. Assay: immunoSEQ multiplex PCR; the TCRdb copy retains only in-frame clones and omits some. The sample includes about 140,000 clones, almost 95% seen only once; the top ten take about 3.7%. Sequences were derived from peripheral blood, sampled 28 days after the second AZD1222 dose. Source of these receptors: an adult who received the AZD1222 COVID-19 vaccine.

Only one count was recorded for this clone. V and J are TRBV6-5 and TRBJ2-5; D is possibly TRBD2 (7 bases). Germline values: CDR1 MNHEY, CDR2 SVGAGI. The CDR3 totals 14 residues. The ends were cut back, 8 bases at V and 7 bases at J, with 20 bases in the middle. CDR3 coding DNA: TGTGCCAGCGGAAAAAGGGGGGAGGGCCGGACCCAGTACTTC. Protein: CASGKRGEGRTQYF.

The genes are TRBV19 and TRBJ2-1, with no clear D. Germline CDR1 is LNHDA and CDR2 is SQIVND (reference sequence). V lost 5 bases, J lost 0 bases, and 5 bases lay in between. CDR3 length: 13 amino acids. The CDR3 DNA reads as TGTGCCAGTAGTCAGAGCTCCTACAATGAGCAGTTCTTC. Protein sequence: CASSQSSYNEQFF.

V is TRBV24-1 and J is TRBJ1-5, with D perhaps TRBD1 (5 bases). The V gene lost 4 bases and the J gene lost 2 bases, with 14 bases spanning the gap. This CDR3 has 16 residues. Germline V lookup: CDR1 KGHDR, CDR2 SFDVKD. CDR3 nucleotides: TGTGCCACCAGTGACCGTGACAGTCTTGGCAATCAGCCCCAGCATTTT. Residues: CATSDRDSLGNQPQHF.

The rearrangement links TRBV5-3 to TRBJ1-5; 10 bases are shared with TRBD1. TRBV5-3 is filed as an ORF, its function uncertain. V shed 1 base, J shed 4 bases, and the junction held 5 bases outside the gene matches. CDR3 size: 16 residues. CDR3 sequence: CARSLFGQGVNQPQHF. The CDR3, as DNA: TGTGCCAGAAGCTTGTTTGGACAGGGGGTGAATCAGCCCCAGCATTTT.